This note documents a single T cell receptor beta chain sequence. Its antigen remains unidentified. Noted time point: newly diagnosed GD, antithyroid drugs for less than 3 months. PBMC-derived RNA was used for the TCR library. This sample stems from a study of regulatory T cells in long-lasting Graves disease. As for the study in general: Graves' cases, newly diagnosed, had used antithyroid drugs under 3 months.

Arm-PCR of CDR3 regions and iRepertoire HTBI primers were the basis on which TCR beta libraries were built. TCRdb independently ran MiXCR on the multiplex PCR reads; one entry per CDR3 protein. The table includes 250,000 or so distinct CDR3 sequences, 20% detected once. Study results and limitations: Favored usage of TRBV28, TRBJ1-2 and TRBJ2-5 was recorded in persistent disease. Not thyroid tissue but only peripheral blood was studied. The number of shared public clonotypes was higher in persistent patients (2,741) than new patients (966).

The CDR3 is 12 residues long. Germline CDR1 is KGHDR and CDR2 is SFDVKD. Here the sequenced sample was peripheral blood mononuclear cells (PBMCs), taken at new diagnosis, from a patient treated with antithyroid drugs. This chain links TRBV24-1 with TRBJ1-1; D gene unclear. The DNA end lines up better with TRBJ2-3; the J call may be wrong. The clonotype comes from a female donor with Graves disease. The CDR3 loop is CATSDEVNTQYF. The CDR3 bases are TGTGCCACCAGTGATGAGGTAAATACGCAGTATTTT.